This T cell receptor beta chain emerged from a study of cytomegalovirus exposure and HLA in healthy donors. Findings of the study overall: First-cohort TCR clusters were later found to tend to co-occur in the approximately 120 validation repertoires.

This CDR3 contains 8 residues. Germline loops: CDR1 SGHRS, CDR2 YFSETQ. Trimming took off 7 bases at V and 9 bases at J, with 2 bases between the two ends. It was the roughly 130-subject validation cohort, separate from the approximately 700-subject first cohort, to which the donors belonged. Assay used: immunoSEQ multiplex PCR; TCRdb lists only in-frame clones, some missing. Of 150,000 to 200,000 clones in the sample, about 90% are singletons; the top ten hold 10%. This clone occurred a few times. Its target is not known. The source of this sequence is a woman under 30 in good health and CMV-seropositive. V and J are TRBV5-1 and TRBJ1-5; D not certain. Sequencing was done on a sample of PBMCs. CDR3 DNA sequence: TGCGCCAGCCGGCCCCAGCATTTT. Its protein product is CASRPQHF.